This T cell receptor beta chain derives from a study of OX40 agonist ivuxolimab in advanced cancers. Only in-frame clones appear in the TCRdb table, and some are missing; sequencing was by immunoSEQ multiplex PCR. The sample has approximately 74,000 clones, roughly 84% seen once. This clone has just one count. Its antigen is currently unknown. Looked up from germline, CDR1 is LNHNV and CDR2 is YYDKDF (reference sequence). V was clipped by 1 base and J by 0 bases, with 29 bases between them. The CDR3 has 22 amino acids. On cycle 4 day 1 and cycle 7 day 1, as well as at baseline, blood was sampled. General study findings and limits: Among the least clonally expanded were partial responders at 0.1-3.0 mg/kg.

This TCR was recovered from an adult with an advanced solid tumor such as melanoma, head and neck, liver or kidney cancer. The source was CD4+ or CD8+ T cells sorted from blood, collected in a trial of the OX40 agonist ivuxolimab. This chain uses TRBV15 with TRBJ2-3, with D possibly TRBD1 on 6 matching bases. CDR3 nucleotide sequence: TGTGCCACCAGCAGAGGCCATTTGGGGGCCCTAGCAGATGTCGCTAGCACAGATACGCAGTATTTT. It specifies CATSRGHLGALADVASTDTQYF. The full variable domain, rest sourced from reference TRBV15 and TRBJ2-3, is DAMVIQNPRYQVTQFGKPVTLSCSQTLNHNVMYWYQQKSSQAPKLLFHYYDKDFNNEADTPDNFQSRRPNTSFCFLDIRSPGLGDTAMYLCATSRGHLGALADVASTDTQYFGPGTRLTVL.